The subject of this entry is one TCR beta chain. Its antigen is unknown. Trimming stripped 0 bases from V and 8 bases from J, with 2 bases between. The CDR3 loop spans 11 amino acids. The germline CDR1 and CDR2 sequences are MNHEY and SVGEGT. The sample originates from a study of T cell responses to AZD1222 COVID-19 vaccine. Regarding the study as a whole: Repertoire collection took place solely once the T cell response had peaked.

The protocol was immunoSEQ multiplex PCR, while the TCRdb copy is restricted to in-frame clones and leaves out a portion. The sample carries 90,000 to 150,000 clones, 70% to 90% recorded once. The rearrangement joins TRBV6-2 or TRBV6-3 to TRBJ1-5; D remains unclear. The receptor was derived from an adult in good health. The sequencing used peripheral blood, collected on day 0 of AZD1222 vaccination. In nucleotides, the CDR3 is TGTGCCAGCAGTTACTCAAAGCCCCAGCATTTT. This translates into CASSYSKPQHF.